The 28 T cell receptor beta chains below come from one sample, sequenced in a study of cytomegalovirus exposure and HLA in healthy donors. Data came from immunoSEQ multiplex PCR; TCRdb stores just in-frame clones and leaves some out. The sample records 350,000 or so clones, 86% being singletons. The sequenced sample was PBMCs. The receptor set was obtained from a woman in her late teens or twenties in good health and CMV-seronegative.

The genes are TRBV27 and TRBJ2-2; 10 bases are a match to TRBD2. Trimming took 0 bases from V and 0 from J; bases not matched to a gene: 7. Germline V gene lookup returns CDR1 MNHEY and CDR2 SMNVEV (reference sequence). This CDR3 spans 19 amino acids. The CDR3 region has the DNA TGTGCCAGCAGTTTATCCGGCCTAAGCGGGAGGGCGAACACCGGGGAGCTGTTTTTT. This encodes CASSLSGLSGRANTGELFF.

V is TRBV28 and J is TRBJ1-4; TRBD1 aligns across 10 bases. The germline V gene encodes CDR1 MDHEN and CDR2 SYDVKM. This CDR3 region has 16 residues. The V segment lost 6 bases and the J segment 3 bases; nucleotides outside the gene matches: 7. CDR3 protein: CASRPTGGFANEKLFF. DNA for the CDR3: TGTGCCAGCAGACCGACAGGGGGCTTTGCTAATGAAAAACTGTTTTTT.

The CDR3 nucleotides are TGTGCCAGCAGTAAGGGGGCGGATGGAAACACCATATATTTT. Translating gives CASSKGADGNTIYF. J is TRBJ1-3 and V is TRBV6-5, with TRBD1 matching 7 bases. CDR1 and CDR2 (germline): MNHEY, SVGAGI. The CDR3 extends over 14 amino acids. The ends lost 5 bases at V and 3 bases at J; junction bases unmatched: 4.

The chain uses TRBV28 and TRBJ2-2; TRBD1 might be the D (5 bases). Trimming pared 3 bases from V and 4 bases from J, leaving 12 bases between. Germline assignment: CDR1 MDHEN and CDR2 SYDVKM. This CDR3 has 15 amino acids. The CDR3 DNA reads TGTGCCAGCAGTTTGGCCATCAGGGCCACCGGGGAGCTGTTTTTT. It specifies CASSLAIRATGELFF.

V gene TRBV7-3 combines with J gene TRBJ2-7, with 10 bases aligning to TRBD1. The V and J ends lost 5 bases and 2 bases, in that order; junction bases with no gene match: 3. Germline V CDR1 and CDR2: SGHTA, FQGTGA. This CDR3 comprises 14 residues. CDR3: CASSPGQGAYEQYF. CDR3 DNA: TGTGCCAGCAGCCCCGGACAGGGGGCCTACGAGCAGTACTTC.

Details on this clone: The junction differs from germline at one of its ends, possibly a read error. In DNA, the CDR3 is TGTGCCAGCAGCCAAGAGGGGACTCGTCAGCACTTC. Residues: CASSQEGTRQHF. The chain couples TRBV14 to TRBJ2-5, with a tentative D call TRBD2 (6 bases). The germline V gene encodes CDR1 SGHDN and CDR2 FVKESK. CDR3 length: 12 amino acids.

This chain joins TRBV28 and TRBJ2-7; TRBD2 matches at 10 bases. This CDR3 spans 15 amino acids. The ends lost 5 bases at V and 0 bases at J; junction bases unmatched: 4. Germline assignment: CDR1 MDHEN and CDR2 SYDVKM. The CDR3 reads CASSNRTSGSYEQYF. The CDR3 DNA sequence: TGTGCCAGCAGTAACCGGACTAGCGGCTCCTACGAGCAGTACTTC.

This rearrangement joins TRBV18 to TRBJ2-7; TRBD2 matches at 7 bases. The CDR3 sequence is 15 residues long. The trim removed 6 bases at V and 2 bases at J, leaving 10 bases unmatched. CDR1 and CDR2 (germline): KGHSH, LQKENI. Here the CDR3 DNA reads TGTGCCAGCTCTACCTCGGGACTACACACCTACGAGCAGTACTTC. Translating gives CASSTSGLHTYEQYF.

The chain uses TRBV27 and TRBJ1-4, with 9 positions matching TRBD1. Germline V gene lookup returns CDR1 MNHEY and CDR2 SMNVEV (reference sequence). Losses at the gene ends were 5 bases for V and 2 bases for J; bases not matched to a gene: 9. There are 17 residues in the CDR3. CDR3 coding DNA: TGTGCCAGCAGTGCAGGGACAGGGTGGGGGACTAATGAAAAACTGTTTTTT. Protein product: CASSAGTGWGTNEKLFF.

This clone was seen a single time. The V and J genes are TRBV27 and TRBJ2-1; 9 bases are shared with TRBD1. The CDR3 extends over 15 amino acids. The trim removed 6 bases at V and 4 bases at J, leaving 7 bases unmatched. The germline gives CDR1 MNHEY, CDR2 SMNVEV (reference sequence). The CDR3 reads CASSYDRGTYNEQFF. The CDR3 DNA follows: TGTGCCAGCAGCTACGACAGGGGGACGTACAATGAGCAGTTCTTC.

This chain connects TRBV4-2 to TRBJ1-4; maybe TRBD1 (5 bases). CDR3 size: 18 residues. Germline CDR1 is LGHNA and CDR2 is YNFKEQ. Trimming stripped 4 bases from V and 0 bases from J, with 18 bases between. The CDR3 DNA sequence: TGTGCCAGCAGCCCCCCCGGGGGTGGTGAATCAACTAATGAAAAACTGTTTTTT. Translated: CASSPPGGGESTNEKLFF.

The count of this clone is one. The rearrangement links TRBV7-3 to TRBJ2-1; 9 nucleotides agree with TRBD1. The V segment lost 8 bases and the J segment 0 bases; nucleotides outside the gene matches: 17. Germline CDR1 and CDR2: SGHTA and FQGTGA. The CDR3 contains 19 residues. CDR3 in amino acids: CASARGGQGPESSYNEQFF. In nucleotides, the CDR3 is TGTGCCAGCGCCCGTGGTGGACAGGGGCCCGAGAGCTCCTACAATGAGCAGTTCTTC.

J is TRBJ2-5 and V is TRBV6-1, with no clear D. The germline V gene has CDR1 MNHNS and CDR2 SASEGT. The CDR3 extends over 12 amino acids. Trimming stripped 6 bases from V and 3 bases from J, with 8 bases between. CDR3 region: CASRVAEETQYF. In DNA form, the CDR3 reads TGTGCCAGCAGGGTGGCAGAAGAGACCCAGTACTTC.

V usage is TRBV4-1 and J usage is TRBJ2-7; 9 bases are shared with TRBD2. Germline trimming cut 1 base from V and 4 bases from J; bases unmatched to any gene: 14. CDR3 length: 18 amino acids. Per germline, CDR1 MGHRA and CDR2 YSYEKL. The CDR3 loop is CASSQVIPRLAGSYEQYF. For the CDR3, the DNA is TGCGCCAGCAGCCAAGTAATCCCTCGGCTAGCGGGAAGTTACGAGCAGTACTTC.

This chain connects TRBV18 to TRBJ2-3; 9 nucleotides align to TRBD2. CDR1 KGHSH and CDR2 LQKENI come from the germline V gene. With V trimmed by 2 bases and J by 2 bases, 11 bases remained unmatched. The CDR3 covers 18 residues. In nucleotides, the CDR3 is TGTGCCAGCTCACCAGGTACCCGACTAGCGGAAATCACAGATACGCAGTATTTT. Translation gives CASSPGTRLAEITDTQYF.

The chain couples TRBV7-6 to TRBJ2-2, with 9 bases lining up with TRBD2. V trimming: 8 bases; J trimming: 5 bases; junction bases outside the gene matches: 6. CDR1 SGHVS and CDR2 FNYEAQ come from the germline V gene. There are 14 residues in the CDR3. The CDR3 loop reads CASRGTSSTGELFF. In DNA, the CDR3 is TGTGCCAGCCGGGGGACTAGCTCAACCGGGGAGCTGTTTTTT.

The gene calls are TRBV28 and TRBJ2-3; D gene ambiguous. Germline values: CDR1 MDHEN, CDR2 SYDVKM. V gave up 3 bases and J gave up 6 bases, with 4 bases separating them. This CDR3 contains 11 residues. CDR3 sequence reads: CASSFADTQYF. The DNA of the CDR3 is TGTGCCAGCAGTTTCGCGGATACGCAGTATTTT.

In its sample, this clone was seen once. The chain uses TRBV11-1 and TRBJ2-7, with 7 bases aligning to TRBD2. Germline V gene data show CDR1 as SGHAT and CDR2 as FQDESV (reference sequence). Trimming cost V 4 bases and J 2 bases; bases outside gene matches: 8. This CDR3 has 15 residues. CDR3 nucleotide sequence: TGTGCCAGCAGCTCCATGGCGGGAGCAACCTACGAGCAGTACTTC. Encoded protein: CASSSMAGATYEQYF.

V and J are TRBV2 and TRBJ2-1; 7 bases are shared with TRBD1. The CDR3 consists of 13 residues. From germline, CDR1 is SNHLY and CDR2 FYNNEI. V trimming: 8 bases; J trimming: 3 bases; junction bases outside the gene matches: 4. The CDR3 DNA sequence: TGTGCCAGCCGGAGGACAGGCTACAATGAGCAGTTCTTC. Its protein product is CASRRTGYNEQFF.

The count of this clone is one. V usage is TRBV2 and J usage is TRBJ2-2; 7 bases are a match to TRBD2. Germline V CDR1 and CDR2: SNHLY, FYNNEI. V shed 2 bases and J 7 bases; nucleotides not matched to a gene: 7. The CDR3 consists of 15 residues. CDR3 protein: CASSELSGVVGELFF. DNA of the CDR3: TGTGCCAGCAGTGAACTGAGCGGGGTTGTCGGGGAGCTGTTTTTT.

J is TRBJ2-3 and V is TRBV5-6; 9 bases are a match to TRBD1. The V segment lost 4 bases and the J segment 4 bases; nucleotides outside the gene matches: 10. The CDR3 length is 16 residues. Germline CDR1 is SGHDT and CDR2 is YYEEEE. CDR3 DNA: TGTGCCAGCAGCCCCGTCGGACAGGGGAGTCCAGATACGCAGTATTTT. It specifies CASSPVGQGSPDTQYF. Based on the CDR3 plus reference TRBV5-6 and TRBJ2-3, the full variable domain is DAGVTQSPTHLIKTRGQQVTLRCSPKSGHDTVSWYQQALGQGPQFIFQYYEEEERQRGNFPDRFSGHQFPNYSSELNVNALLLGDSALYLCASSPVGQGSPDTQYFGPGTRLTVL.

The chain carries TRBV19 and TRBJ2-7; tentatively, D is TRBD2 (6 bases). The germline CDR1 and CDR2 sequences are LNHDA and SQIVND (reference sequence). The CDR3 has 12 amino acids. V lost 4 bases, J lost 7 bases, and 11 bases lay in between. CDR3 DNA sequence: TGTGCCAGTAGTACCTCGCGGGGTGAGCAGTACTTC. Translation: CASSTSRGEQYF.

The chain combines TRBV7-2 with TRBJ2-7; 8 nucleotides agree with TRBD2. The CDR3 length is 14 residues. From germline, CDR1 is SGHTA and CDR2 FQGNSA. The V segment lost 4 bases and the J segment 3 bases; nucleotides outside the gene matches: 5. The CDR3 DNA reads TGTGCCAGCAGCTCCGTAGCGGGAAGCTACGAGCAGTACTTC. It specifies CASSSVAGSYEQYF.

This clone was seen only a few times. This chain uses TRBV9 with TRBJ1-2; maybe TRBD1 (5 bases). This CDR3 is 14 amino acids long. Trimming removed 0 bases from V and 3 bases from J, with 9 bases in between. From germline, CDR1 is SGDLS and CDR2 YYNGEE. CDR3 bases: TGTGCCAGCAGCGTAGATCAGGGCCACTATGGCTACACCTTC. It is translated as CASSVDQGHYGYTF.

The chain combines TRBV4-3 with TRBJ2-2; the match to TRBD2 covers 8 bases. The CDR3 consists of 18 residues. V shed 0 bases and J 4 bases; nucleotides not matched to a gene: 10. Per the germline V gene, CDR1 is LGHNA and CDR2 is YSLEER. CDR3 sequence (DNA): TGCGCCAGCAGCCAAGAGTCTGTCCCTAGCGGGTTCACCGGGGAGCTGTTTTTT. Translated: CASSQESVPSGFTGELFF.

This chain connects TRBV21-1 to TRBJ2-1; TRBD2, the table's D call, lacks a check against the DNA. TRBV21-1 counts as a pseudogene. The CDR3 sequence is 20 residues long. The CDR3 DNA is TGTGCCAGCAGCAAAGCTCTGAGGGGACTAGCGGGAGGAGGCTACAATGAGCAGTTCTTC. Translation gives CASSKALRGLAGGGYNEQFF.

The chain uses TRBV5-1 and TRBJ1-5, with unresolved D. V lost 1 base, J lost 5 bases, and 7 bases lay in between. Per the germline V gene, CDR1 is SGHRS and CDR2 is YFSETQ. This CDR3 has 13 amino acids. Written as DNA, the CDR3 is TGCGCCAGCAGCTTGAGTGGAGATCAGCCCCAGCATTTT. Its translation: CASSLSGDQPQHF.

The chain joins TRBV7-3 to TRBJ2-1; D call uncertain. Germline V gene data show CDR1 as SGHTA and CDR2 as FQGTGA. V lost 5 bases and J 8 bases, leaving 16 bases between the germline ends. The CDR3 extends over 14 amino acids. The CDR3 region has the DNA TGTGCCAGCAGCCCACCTGGGCCCTCCGATGAGCAGTTCTTC. Protein sequence: CASSPPGPSDEQFF.